Shown below are 23 T cell receptor beta chains from a single sample sequenced in a study of T cell responses to AZD1222 COVID-19 vaccine. The data were produced by immunoSEQ multiplex PCR, yet TCRdb's version contains in-frame clones alone and is incomplete. This table has approximately 110,000 clones, about nine tenths appearing once. The sequences come from peripheral blood, collected on day 0 of AZD1222 vaccination. Source of these receptors: an adult in good health.

The chain employs TRBV10-3 and TRBJ2-3, with 10 bases aligning to TRBD2. Unmatched junction bases numbered 5, after V lost 7 bases and J lost 4 bases. The length of the CDR3 is 14 residues. Germline CDR1 ENHRY, CDR2 SYGVKD. This CDR3 reads CAITRSGGADTQYF. The CDR3 bases are TGTGCCATCACCAGAAGCGGGGGGGCAGATACGCAGTATTTT.

The chain links TRBV12-5 to TRBJ2-1; 7 nucleotides align to TRBD2. V lost 8 bases and J lost 4; bases outside the gene matches: 5. Germline-derived CDR1 and CDR2 are LGHNT and FRNRAP. CDR3 length equals 13 residues. The CDR3 region has the DNA TGTGCTAGTACGGCGGGGGTGTACAATGAGCAGTTCTTC. This sequence encodes CASTAGVYNEQFF.

This clone showed up just once. The chain is built from TRBV28 and TRBJ1-1; D might be TRBD1 (6 bases). From germline, CDR1 is MDHEN and CDR2 SYDVKM. The CDR3 has 14 residues. V lost 5 bases and J lost 1, with 11 bases in between. The CDR3 protein is CASSLPTGNTEAFF. CDR3 bases: TGTGCCAGCAGTCTACCGACAGGGAACACTGAAGCTTTCTTT. The variable domain in full, with the rest retrieved from reference TRBV28 and TRBJ1-1, is DVKVTQSSRYLVKRTGEKVFLECVQDMDHENMFWYRQDPGLGLRLIYFSYDVKMKEKGDIPEGYSVSREKKERFSLILESASTNQTSMYLCASSLPTGNTEAFFGQGTRLTVV.

The chain joins TRBV27 to TRBJ1-5; 8 bases are a match to TRBD1. Germline V CDR1 and CDR2: MNHEY, SMNVEV (reference sequence). The junction had 5 bases not matched to a gene; V was cut back by 0 bases and J by 7 bases. The CDR3 runs 15 residues. DNA of the CDR3: TGTGCCAGCAGTTTATCGTACAGGGGGAAACAGCCCCAGCATTTT. Translated, it gives CASSLSYRGKQPQHF.

The rearrangement joins TRBV6-5 to TRBJ2-1, with D perhaps matching TRBD2 (6 bases). V dropped 2 bases and J dropped 8 bases, with 16 bases sitting between them. This CDR3 contains 15 residues. CDR1 and CDR2 (germline): MNHEY, SVGAGI. CDR3 protein: CASSYPGLPPDEQFF. CDR3 bases: TGTGCCAGCAGTTACCCGGGACTTCCCCCCGATGAGCAGTTCTTC.

This chain's CDR3 is CASGGTIEPQHF. The DNA of the CDR3 is TGTGCCAGTGGTGGGACTATCGAGCCCCAGCATTTT. The V call is TRBV19, the J call TRBJ1-5, with D maybe TRBD1 (5 bases). The germline gives CDR1 LNHDA, CDR2 SQIVND (reference sequence). The CDR3 extends over 12 amino acids. The V and J ends lost 8 bases and 8 bases respectively, with 13 bases between them.

This clone was seen just once. The chain uses TRBV30 and TRBJ2-7, with unresolved D. Germline CDR1 reads GTSNPN; CDR2 reads SVGIG (reference sequence). V shed 0 bases and J shed 3 bases, with 9 bases lying between them. This CDR3 comprises 13 residues. DNA for the CDR3: TGTGCCTGGAGTGTACTGTGGGGCTACGAGCAGTACTTC. Protein product: CAWSVLWGYEQYF.

The J gene is TRBJ1-4, the V gene TRBV6-5; no firm D call. V was pared by 6 bases and J by 0 bases, with 8 bases between. The germline V gene has CDR1 MNHEY and CDR2 SVGAGI. This CDR3 comprises 14 residues. The CDR3 bases are TGTGCCAGCAGCCGCACTGCAACTAATGAAAAACTGTTTTTT. Its protein product is CASSRTATNEKLFF.

There are a few counts of this clone. This chain joins TRBV5-6 and TRBJ1-1, with D possibly matching TRBD1 (5 bases). This CDR3 has 13 amino acids. Deletions cut 3 bases from V and 2 bases from J, with 8 bases between. Germline CDR1 is SGHDT and CDR2 is YYEEEE. Here the CDR3 reads CASSYGGNTEAFF. In DNA, the CDR3 is TGTGCCAGCAGCTACGGGGGAAACACTGAAGCTTTCTTT.

The genes are TRBV27 and TRBJ2-7; D is ambiguous. The V end lost 7 bases, the J end lost 6 bases, and 22 bases lay between the germline ends. The CDR3 extends over 15 amino acids. The germline gives CDR1 MNHEY, CDR2 SMNVEV (reference sequence). CDR3 DNA sequence: TGTGCCAGCACCGATCGGGTGTCCCCCTCGGGCGAGCAGTACTTC. Translation gives CASTDRVSPSGEQYF.

V gene TRBV30 combines with J gene TRBJ2-5, with 8 bases that match TRBD2. This CDR3 is 14 amino acids long. V shed 4 bases, J shed 5 bases, and the junction held 9 bases outside the gene matches. CDR1 and CDR2 from the germline V gene are GTSNPN and SVGIG (reference sequence). The DNA for the CDR3 is TGTGCCTGGAAGAACGGGGGGGCCGGTGAGACCCAGTACTTC. Translated, it gives CAWKNGGAGETQYF.

V gene TRBV7-9 combines with J gene TRBJ1-1, with 9 bases fitting TRBD1. This CDR3 has 15 amino acids. J lost 5 bases, V lost 4 bases, and 8 bases had no gene match. The germline V gene has CDR1 SEHNR and CDR2 FQNEAQ (reference sequence). Written as DNA, the CDR3 is TGTGCCAGCAGCTCCTGGGACAGGGTGGGGACTGAAGCTTTCTTT. This translates into CASSSWDRVGTEAFF.

This clone occurred a few times. The J gene is TRBJ1-3, the V gene TRBV27, with TRBD1 matching over 7 bases. After removal of 5 bases from V and 3 bases from J, the junction contained 7 bases not matched to a gene. This CDR3 region has 15 residues. CDR1 and CDR2 from the germline V gene are MNHEY and SMNVEV (reference sequence). The CDR3 region is CASSRTGDSGNTIYF. The CDR3 coding sequence is TGTGCCAGCAGTCGAACAGGGGATAGTGGAAACACCATATATTTT.

The V call is TRBV19, the J call TRBJ2-5; 14 bases map to TRBD2. This CDR3 comprises 18 residues. J gave up 2 bases and V 0 bases, and 5 bases lay outside the gene matches. Germline V gene lookup returns CDR1 LNHDA and CDR2 SQIVND (reference sequence). CDR3 nucleotide sequence: TGTGCCAGTAGTATAGATCTGGGACTAGCGGGGGATCAAGAGACCCAGTACTTC. Translating it yields CASSIDLGLAGDQETQYF.

The rearrangement uses TRBV7-2 and TRBJ1-3; TRBD1 matches 7 bases. CDR3 length: 15 amino acids. Germline CDR1 reads SGHTA; CDR2 reads FQGNSA. V lost 3 bases and J lost 6; bases outside the gene matches: 8. In nucleotides, the CDR3 is TGTGCCAGCAGCTTCACGACAGGGATAGTAAACACCATATATTTT. Translating gives CASSFTTGIVNTIYF.

The chain is built from TRBV6-4 and TRBJ2-3, with 8 bases matching TRBD2. V gave up 5 bases and J gave up 2 bases; unmatched junction bases: 6. Germline CDR1 MRHNA, CDR2 SNTAGT. The CDR3 is made up of 15 amino acids. The CDR3 here is CASSPGLVNTDTQYF. CDR3 DNA: TGTGCCAGCAGTCCGGGACTAGTGAACACAGATACGCAGTATTTT.

The chain couples TRBV12-3 or TRBV12-4 to TRBJ2-5; D ambiguous. The V gene lost 3 bases and the J gene lost 5 bases, with 7 bases spanning the gap. This CDR3 contains 12 residues. This chain's CDR3 is CASSFLAETQYF. CDR3 nucleotide sequence: TGTGCCAGCAGTTTTCTGGCGGAGACCCAGTACTTC.

The J gene is TRBJ1-1, the V gene TRBV14, with D perhaps matching TRBD1 (5 bases). Germline V gene sequence: CDR1 SGHDN, CDR2 FVKESK. V was shortened by 5 bases and J by 1 base, with 8 bases between the two germline ends. This CDR3 is built from 13 residues. For the CDR3, the DNA is TGTGCCAGCAGCAGGGGTAGGAACACTGAAGCTTTCTTT. This sequence encodes CASSRGRNTEAFF.

This clone has just a few counts. In the same sample, other DNA sequences code for this CDR3. This chain connects TRBV5-1 to TRBJ2-7; D is unresolved. CDR1 is SGHRS and CDR2 is YFSETQ in the germline V gene. The V and J ends lost 0 bases and 3 bases respectively, with 4 bases between them. The CDR3 spans 12 residues. The CDR3 protein is CASSLGDYEQYF. Here the CDR3 DNA reads TGCGCCAGCAGCTTGGGAGACTACGAGCAGTACTTC.

This rearrangement joins TRBV27 to TRBJ1-6; a weak D match, TRBD1 (6 bases). This CDR3 has 15 residues. Germline values: CDR1 MNHEY, CDR2 SMNVEV (reference sequence). Trimming left V 6 bases short and J 5 bases short, with 14 bases between. DNA of the CDR3: TGTGCCAGCAGCGGCGGCGGACAGAATAATTCACCCCTCCACTTT. This codes for CASSGGGQNNSPLHF.

The chain links TRBV5-6 to TRBJ2-1; TRBD2 might be the D (5 bases). CDR1 SGHDT and CDR2 YYEEEE come from the germline V gene. This CDR3 is built from 13 residues. Trimming left V 7 bases short and J 4 bases short, with 12 bases between. The CDR3 DNA sequence: TGTGCCAGCGAAGGACGGGGATACAATGAGCAGTTCTTC. Translation: CASEGRGYNEQFF.

In its sample, this clone is medium-sized (0.01 to 0.1%). The chain couples TRBV5-1 to TRBJ2-3, with no clear D. Trimming left V 0 bases short and J 0 bases short, with 17 bases between. CDR3 length: 18 amino acids. Germline V lookup: CDR1 SGHRS, CDR2 YFSETQ. The CDR3 here is CASSLAVVGGPSTDTQYF. As DNA, the CDR3 is TGCGCCAGCAGCTTGGCCGTGGTGGGCGGTCCTAGCACAGATACGCAGTATTTT.

This clone was seen only once. The CDR3 is CASSLTGQGSEKLFF. DNA for the CDR3: TGTGCCAGCAGCTTGACCGGACAGGGAAGTGAAAAACTGTTTTTT. This chain connects TRBV5-5 to TRBJ1-4; 8 bases line up with TRBD1. The germline gives CDR1 SGHKS, CDR2 YYEKEE (reference sequence). Trimming cost V 1 base and J 7 bases; bases outside gene matches: 6. The CDR3 contains 15 residues.